This T cell receptor beta chain came from a study of blood T cell repertoires in COVID-19. Clones were sequenced by immunoSEQ multiplex PCR, and TCRdb holds only the in-frame ones, with some missing. The sample records 140,000 or so clones, about 83% being singletons. CDR3 length: 15 amino acids. Germline trimming cut 8 bases from V and 2 bases from J; bases unmatched to any gene: 7. CDR1 and CDR2 from the germline V gene are SGHVS and FNYEAQ. This TCR was recovered from a man younger than 45 with COVID-19, enrolled during active disease. The sample consisted of peripheral blood. This sequence joins TRBV7-6 and TRBJ2-5, with TRBD1 matching 11 bases. The CDR3: CASLRDRGFQETQYF. In DNA, the CDR3 is TGTGCCAGCCTCCGGGACAGGGGGTTTCAAGAGACCCAGTACTTC.